In its sample, the clone carrying this T cell receptor beta chain was seen a few times. MiXCR was run by TCRdb on the RT-PCR reads, yielding one entry per CDR3 protein. The data contain about 700,000 distinct CDR3 sequences, approximately 14% of them seen just once; the ten biggest clones take up around 10%. The source of the sample is a study of response to subunit inactivated influenza vaccine. There are 16 residues in the CDR3. Germline loops: CDR1 MNHNS, CDR2 SASEGT. V was clipped by 7 bases and J by 0 bases, with 13 bases between them. The sequencing used PBMCs from blood, collected approximately 12 days after vaccination. The chain is built from TRBV6-1 and TRBJ2-6; the D is unclear. The TCR sequence derives from a man over 45 who received an inactivated influenza vaccine. This CDR3 is CASTFSPSSGANVLTF. The DNA of the CDR3 is TGTGCCAGCACATTTAGCCCCAGCTCTGGGGCCAACGTCCTGACTTTC.